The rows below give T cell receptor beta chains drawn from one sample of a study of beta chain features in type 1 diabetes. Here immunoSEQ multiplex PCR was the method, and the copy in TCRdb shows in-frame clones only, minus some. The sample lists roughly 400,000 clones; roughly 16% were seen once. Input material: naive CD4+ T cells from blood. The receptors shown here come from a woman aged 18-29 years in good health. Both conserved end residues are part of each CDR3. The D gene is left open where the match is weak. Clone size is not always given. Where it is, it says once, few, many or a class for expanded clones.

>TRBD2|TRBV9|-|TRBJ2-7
CASSGLAESYEQYF
TGTGCCAGCAGCGGACTAGCGGAATCCTACGAGCAGTACTTC
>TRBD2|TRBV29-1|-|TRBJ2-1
CSYLWAGGHNEQFF
TGCAGCTACCTTTGGGCGGGAGGCCACAATGAGCAGTTCTTC
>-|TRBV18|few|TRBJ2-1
CASSPLAAGEQFF
TGTGCCAGCTCACCACTAGCGGCGGGAGAGCAGTTCTTC
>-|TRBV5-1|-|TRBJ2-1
CASSLTQREQFF
TGCGCCAGCAGCCTAACCCAGAGGGAGCAGTTCTTC
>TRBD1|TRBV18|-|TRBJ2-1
CASSRQGANEQFF
TGTGCCAGCTCTCGACAGGGGGCCAATGAGCAGTTCTTC
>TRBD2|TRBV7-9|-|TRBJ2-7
CASSPGGNSNSYEQYF
TGTGCCAGCAGCCCCGGGGGGAACTCCAACTCCTACGAGCAGTACTTC
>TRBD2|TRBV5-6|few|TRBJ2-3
CASSLEMGLAGAHTQYF
TGTGCCAGCAGCTTGGAGATGGGACTAGCGGGAGCTCACACGCAGTATTTT
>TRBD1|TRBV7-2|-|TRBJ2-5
CASSIGQGSVETQYF
TGTGCCAGCAGCATTGGACAGGGGTCCGTGGAGACCCAGTACTTC
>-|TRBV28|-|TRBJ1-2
CASSYKSNYGYTF
TGTGCCAGCAGTTACAAGTCTAACTATGGCTACACCTTC
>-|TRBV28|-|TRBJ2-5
CASSFWEERQETQYF
TGTGCCAGCAGTTTCTGGGAGGAGCGGCAAGAGACCCAGTACTTC
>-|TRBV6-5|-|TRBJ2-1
CASSRGTLGEQFF
TGTGCCAGCAGTAGAGGGACTCTGGGTGAGCAGTTCTTC
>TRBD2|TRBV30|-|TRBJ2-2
CAWSPYGLSGGNTGELFF
TGTGCCTGGAGTCCCTACGGGCTTAGCGGGGGTAACACCGGGGAGCTGTTTTTT
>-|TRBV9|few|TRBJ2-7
CASSVGEALSSYEQYF
TGTGCCAGCAGCGTAGGGGAGGCCCTGAGCTCCTACGAGCAGTACTTC
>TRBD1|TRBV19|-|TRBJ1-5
CASISGQGDQPQHF
TGTGCCAGTATATCCGGACAGGGCGATCAGCCCCAGCATTTT
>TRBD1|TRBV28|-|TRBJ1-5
CASSSQQGIHNQPQHF
TGTGCCAGCAGTTCACAACAGGGGATTCACAATCAGCCCCAGCATTTT
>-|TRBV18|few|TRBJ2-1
CASSPDSSNEQFF
TGTGCCAGCTCCCCGGACAGTTCCAATGAGCAGTTCTTC
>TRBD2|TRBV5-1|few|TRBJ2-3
CASSFKRSSGRAHTDTQYF
TGCGCCAGCAGCTTTAAACGGAGTAGCGGGAGGGCCCACACAGATACGCAGTATTTT
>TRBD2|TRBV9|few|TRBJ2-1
CASSVTGTSRPLEQFF
TGTGCCAGCAGCGTCACCGGGACTAGTCGTCCCCTTGAGCAGTTCTTC
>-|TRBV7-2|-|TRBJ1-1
CASSFNSGLGSEAFF
TGTGCCAGCAGCTTTAACAGCGGCTTAGGATCTGAAGCTTTCTTT
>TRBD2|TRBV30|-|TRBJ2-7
CAWSGLTSGGLSYEQYF
TGTGCCTGGAGCGGTCTGACTAGCGGGGGCCTCTCCTACGAGCAGTACTTC
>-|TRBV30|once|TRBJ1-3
CAWSQGQGRNTIYF
TGTGCCTGGAGTCAGGGGCAGGGTAGAAACACCATATATTTT
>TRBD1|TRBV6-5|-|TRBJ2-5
CASGQEVQETQYF
TGTGCCAGCGGACAGGAGGTCCAAGAGACCCAGTACTTC
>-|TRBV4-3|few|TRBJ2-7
CASSQDHGQSYEQYF
TGCGCCAGCAGCCAGGATCACGGACAGTCCTACGAGCAGTACTTC
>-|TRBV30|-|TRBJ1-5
CAWSDNYSNQPQHF
TGTGCCTGGAGTGACAACTATAGCAATCAGCCCCAGCATTTT
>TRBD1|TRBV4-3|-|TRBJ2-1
CASSQVSTGTVSYNEQFF
TGCGCCAGCAGCCAAGTATCGACCGGGACAGTCTCCTACAATGAGCAGTTCTTC
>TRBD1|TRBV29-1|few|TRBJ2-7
CSVEGAGQGFDEQYF
TGCAGCGTTGAAGGAGCGGGACAGGGATTCGACGAGCAGTACTTC
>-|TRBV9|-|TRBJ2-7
CASSPTVFDSYEQYF
TGTGCCAGCAGCCCTACGGTGTTCGACTCCTACGAGCAGTACTTC
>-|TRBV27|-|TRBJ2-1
CASSLSGSSYNEQFF
TGTGCCAGCAGTTTGTCGGGAAGCTCCTACAATGAGCAGTTCTTC
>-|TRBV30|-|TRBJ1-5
CAWSVAGAQPQHF
TGTGCCTGGAGTGTAGCGGGGGCGCAGCCCCAGCATTTT
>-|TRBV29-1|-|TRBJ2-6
CSVSAGANVLTF
TGCAGCGTTTCGGCTGGGGCCAACGTCCTGACTTTC
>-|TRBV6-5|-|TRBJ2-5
CASSYGDRAGETQYF
TGTGCCAGCAGTTATGGTGACAGGGCGGGGGAGACCCAGTACTTC
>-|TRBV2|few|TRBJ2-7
CASSPSVSSYEQYF
TGTGCCAGCAGTCCCTCGGTGAGCTCCTACGAGCAGTACTTC
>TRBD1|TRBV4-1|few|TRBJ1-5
CASSPGQGAGQPQHF
TGCGCCAGCAGCCCGGGACAGGGGGCTGGCCAGCCCCAGCATTTT
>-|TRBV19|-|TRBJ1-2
CASIGGSTYGYTF
TGTGCCAGTATCGGGGGTAGTACCTATGGCTACACCTTC
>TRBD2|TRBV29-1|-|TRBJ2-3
CSVVKGLAGGSTDTQYF
TGCAGCGTTGTAAAGGGACTAGCGGGAGGGTCCACAGATACGCAGTATTTT
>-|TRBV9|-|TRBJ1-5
CASSVAGFNQPQHF
TGTGCCAGCAGCGTAGCAGGGTTCAATCAGCCCCAGCATTTT
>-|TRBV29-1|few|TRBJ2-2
CSVDSRVAGELFF
TGCAGCGTTGATAGCAGGGTTGCCGGGGAGCTGTTTTTT
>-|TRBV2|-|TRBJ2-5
CASNYRVDGETQYF
TGTGCCAGCAATTACAGGGTGGACGGAGAGACCCAGTACTTC
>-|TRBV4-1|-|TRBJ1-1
CASSGGRNTEAFF
TGCGCCAGCAGCGGAGGACGGAACACTGAAGCTTTCTTT
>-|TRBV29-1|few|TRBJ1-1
CSVAVNTEAFF
TGCAGCGTTGCCGTGAACACTGAAGCTTTCTTT
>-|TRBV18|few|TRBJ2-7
CASSRSAGKELYEQYF
TGTGCCAGCTCACGTTCGGCAGGAAAAGAGCTCTACGAGCAGTACTTC
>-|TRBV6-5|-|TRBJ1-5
CASSARGPRQPQHF
TGTGCCAGCAGTGCCAGGGGTCCCCGACAGCCCCAGCATTTT
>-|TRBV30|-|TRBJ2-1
CAWSGTSYNEQFF
TGTGCCTGGAGCGGGACATCCTACAATGAGCAGTTCTTC
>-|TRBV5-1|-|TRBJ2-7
CASSLAGDEQYF
TGCGCCAGCAGCTTGGCCGGGGACGAGCAGTACTTC
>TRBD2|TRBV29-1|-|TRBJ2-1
CSVEAVGLAGGLRIF
TGCAGCGTTGAAGCGGTCGGGCTAGCGGGAGGGTTGAGGATCTTC
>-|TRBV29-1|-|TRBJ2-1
CSGLADYYNEQFF
TGCAGCGGCCTAGCCGATTACTACAATGAGCAGTTCTTC
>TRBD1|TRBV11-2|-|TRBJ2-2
CASSLQGWNLGELFF
TGTGCCAGCAGTCTACAGGGGTGGAACCTCGGGGAGCTGTTTTTT
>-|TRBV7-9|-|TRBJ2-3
CASSWQRGTDTQYF
TGTGCCAGCAGCTGGCAGCGGGGCACAGATACGCAGTATTTT
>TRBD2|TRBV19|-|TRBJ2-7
CASRLTSGASYEQYF
TGTGCCAGTAGACTGACTAGCGGAGCCTCCTACGAGCAGTACTTC